This TCR beta chain was obtained from a study of blood T cell repertoires in COVID-19. On the study more broadly: Acute-phase and convalescent COVID-19 samples originated in the United States, Italy and Spain. PBMCs, B-cell-depleted T cells, or T cells provided the cDNA or gDNA that made up the material.

TCRdb's copy holds only in-frame clones and misses some; the assay was immunoSEQ multiplex PCR. The sample contains some 81,000 clones, 90% to 95% of which appear only once. Germline CDR1 reads SGHRS; CDR2 reads YFSETQ. With V trimmed by 0 bases and J by 5 bases, 7 bases remained unmatched. The CDR3 loop spans 15 amino acids. The sequence came from a human donor with active COVID-19. The donor label of this sample is uncertain. The sequenced sample consisted of peripheral blood. This chain links TRBV5-1 with TRBJ2-7; 8 bases are shared with TRBD2. The CDR3 DNA reads as TGCGCCAGCAGCTTGGTCGTCGGGGGGGCCGACGAGCAGTACTTC. It specifies CASSLVVGGADEQYF.